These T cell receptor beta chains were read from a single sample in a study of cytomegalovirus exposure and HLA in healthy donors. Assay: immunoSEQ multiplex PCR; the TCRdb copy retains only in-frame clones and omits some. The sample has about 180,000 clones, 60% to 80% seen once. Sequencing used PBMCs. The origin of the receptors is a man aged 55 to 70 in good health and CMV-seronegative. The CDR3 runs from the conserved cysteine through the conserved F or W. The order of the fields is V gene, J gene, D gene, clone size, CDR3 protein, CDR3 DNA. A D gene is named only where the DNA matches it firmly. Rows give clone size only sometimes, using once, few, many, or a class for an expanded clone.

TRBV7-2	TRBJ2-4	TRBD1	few	CASSSQQGARNIQYF	TGTGCCAGCAGCTCACAACAGGGGGCGAGAAACATTCAGTACTTC
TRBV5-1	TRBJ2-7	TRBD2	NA	CASSLASGSYEQYF	TGCGCCAGCAGCTTGGCTAGCGGGAGCTACGAGCAGTACTTC
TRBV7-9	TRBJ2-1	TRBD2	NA	CASSLFREAHEEQFF	TGTGCCAGCAGCTTATTTCGGGAGGCCCACGAGGAGCAGTTCTTC
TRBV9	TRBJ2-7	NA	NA	CASSPLGGNVEQYF	TGTGCCAGCAGCCCGCTAGGTGGAAATGTTGAGCAGTACTTC
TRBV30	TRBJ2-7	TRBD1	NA	CAWKVTGGYEQYF	TGTGCCTGGAAGGTGACAGGGGGCTACGAGCAGTACTTC
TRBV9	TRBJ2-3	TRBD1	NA	CASSGWTGDTQYF	TGTGCCAGCAGCGGGTGGACAGGGGATACGCAGTATTTT
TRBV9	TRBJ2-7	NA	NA	CASSVEAVSYEQYF	TGTGCCAGCAGCGTAGAAGCGGTCTCCTACGAGCAGTACTTC
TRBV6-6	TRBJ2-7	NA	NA	CASSSGAFSYEQYF	TGTGCCAGCAGTTCAGGGGCTTTCTCCTACGAGCAGTACTTC
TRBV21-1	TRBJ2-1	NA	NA	CASSIPPSGSFCGSYNEQFF	TGTGCCAGCAGCATACCTCCTAGCGGGAGTTTCTGTGGCTCCTACAATGAGCAGTTCTTC
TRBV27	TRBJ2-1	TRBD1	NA	CASSLSAGGSEQFF	TGTGCCAGCAGTTTATCGGCAGGGGGCAGTGAGCAGTTCTTC
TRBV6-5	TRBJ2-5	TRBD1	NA	CASGRTGLYQETQYF	TGTGCCAGCGGGAGGACAGGGCTCTACCAAGAGACCCAGTACTTC
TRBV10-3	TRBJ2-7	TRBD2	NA	CAISGLAGAYEQYF	TGTGCCATCAGTGGACTAGCGGGAGCCTACGAGCAGTACTTC
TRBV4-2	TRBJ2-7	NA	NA	CASSQDKTGLYEQYF	TGTGCCAGCAGCCAAGATAAAACAGGTCTCTACGAGCAGTACTTC
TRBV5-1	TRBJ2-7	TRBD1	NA	CASSWGTASYEQYF	TGCGCCAGCAGCTGGGGGACAGCCTCCTACGAGCAGTACTTC
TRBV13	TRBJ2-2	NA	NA	CASSLEGWGNHTGELFF	TGTGCCAGCAGCTTAGAGGGGTGGGGCAACCACACCGGGGAGCTGTTTTTT
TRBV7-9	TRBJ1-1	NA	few	CASSRDSIMNTEAFF	TGTGCCAGCAGCCGAGACAGTATCATGAACACTGAAGCTTTCTTT
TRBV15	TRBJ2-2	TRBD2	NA	CATSRTSGGAGTGELFF	TGTGCCACCAGCAGGACTAGCGGGGGGGCCGGGACCGGGGAGCTGTTTTTT
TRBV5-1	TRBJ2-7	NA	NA	CASSLAERGGEQYF	TGCGCCAGCAGCTTGGCCGAACGAGGGGGAGAGCAGTACTTC
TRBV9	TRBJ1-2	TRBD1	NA	CASSKYIQGAIGYGYTF	TGTGCCAGCAGCAAATACATACAGGGGGCGATTGGATATGGCTACACCTTC
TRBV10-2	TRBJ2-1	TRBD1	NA	CASQDRVGNNEQFF	TGCGCCAGCCAGGACAGGGTGGGCAACAATGAGCAGTTCTTC
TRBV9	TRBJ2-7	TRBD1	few	CASSAGQGFDEQYF	TGTGCCAGCAGCGCGGGACAGGGCTTCGACGAGCAGTACTTC
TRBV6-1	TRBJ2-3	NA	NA	CASSDPMQGYGDTQYF	TGTGCCAGCAGTGACCCCATGCAGGGGTATGGAGATACGCAGTATTTT
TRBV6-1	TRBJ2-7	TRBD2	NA	CASNVGLADYEQYF	TGTGCCAGCAACGTCGGACTAGCGGATTACGAGCAGTACTTC
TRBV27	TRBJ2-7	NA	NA	CASSLSVLVSSYEQYF	TGTGCCAGCAGTTTATCGGTTTTGGTCAGCTCCTACGAGCAGTACTTC
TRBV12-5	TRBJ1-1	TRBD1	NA	CASGFSGQLKMNTEAFF	TGTGCTAGTGGTTTCTCGGGACAGCTCAAAATGAACACTGAAGCTTTCTTT
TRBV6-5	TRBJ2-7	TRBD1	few	CASSRQGVSWYEQYF	TGTGCCAGCAGTCGACAGGGAGTTTCTTGGTACGAGCAGTACTTC
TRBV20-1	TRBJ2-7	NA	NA	CSALARSEQYF	TGCAGTGCCTTAGCGAGAAGCGAGCAGTACTTC
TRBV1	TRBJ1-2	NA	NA	CTSSQDRKGAICGYTF	TGCACCAGCAGCCAAGATCGGAAGGGGGCCATCTGTGGCTACACCTTC
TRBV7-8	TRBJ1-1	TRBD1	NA	CASSWDSNTEAFF	TGTGCCAGCAGCTGGGACAGCAACACTGAAGCTTTCTTT
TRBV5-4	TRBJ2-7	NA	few	CASSFIPSRVSEQYF	TGTGCCAGCAGCTTCATACCCTCTCGTGTGAGCGAGCAGTACTTC
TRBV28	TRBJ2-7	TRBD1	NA	CASSLTGSKGEQYF	TGTGCCAGCAGTTTGACAGGGAGCAAGGGCGAGCAGTACTTC
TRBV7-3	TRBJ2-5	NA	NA	CASSLNGKQETQYF	TGTGCCAGCAGCTTAAACGGGAAACAAGAGACCCAGTACTTC
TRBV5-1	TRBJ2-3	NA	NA	CASTPGGGGSDTQYF	TGCGCCAGCACCCCCGGGGGAGGAGGGTCAGATACGCAGTATTTT
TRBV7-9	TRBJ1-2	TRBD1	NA	CASSLADRSIGYTF	TGTGCCAGCAGCTTAGCGGACAGGTCCATAGGCTACACCTTC
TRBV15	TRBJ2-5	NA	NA	CATSRDTVETQYF	TGTGCCACCAGCAGAGATACGGTAGAGACCCAGTACTTC
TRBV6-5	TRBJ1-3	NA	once	CASSYSKAAGNTIYF	TGTGCCAGCAGTTACTCGAAGGCGGCTGGAAACACCATATATTTT
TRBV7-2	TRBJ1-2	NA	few	CASSPQTVRADGGYTF	TGTGCCAGCAGCCCCCAGACAGTTCGGGCCGATGGAGGCTACACCTTC
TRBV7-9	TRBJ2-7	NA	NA	CASSLGADTYEQYF	TGTGCCAGCAGCTTAGGGGCGGACACCTACGAGCAGTACTTC
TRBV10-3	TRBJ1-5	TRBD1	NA	CAIRGDRGNQPQHF	TGTGCCATCAGGGGTGACAGGGGAAATCAGCCCCAGCATTTT